This TCR beta chain was profiled in a study of Graves' ophthalmopathy and Graves' hyperthyroidism. Whole-study results and caveats: Discriminating ophthalmopathy from stable hyperthyroidism, a 13-signature model attained a sensitivity of 85% to 90% and a specificity of just under 84%.

As the template, RNA transcripts were used to amplify TCR beta CDR3 regions. Following a first-round RT-PCR that used HTBI primers, a second-round multiplex PCR was carried out. Each CDR3 protein gets one entry after TCRdb re-called the multiplex PCR reads with MiXCR. This sample has more than 550,000 distinct CDR3 sequences, with more than 40% found just once. V was cut by 6 bases and J by 3 bases, with 14 bases left in between. The V gene's germline CDR1 is SNHLY and CDR2 FYNNEI. CDR3 size: 14 residues. Many counts were recorded for this clonotype. The antigen remains unidentified. Material: peripheral blood. This receptor was taken from an adult man with Graves' ophthalmopathy. The rearrangement joins TRBV2 to TRBJ2-5; tentative D call: TRBD2 (5 bases). Here the CDR3 DNA reads TGTGCCAGCAGGCTCGGACTCGTAAAAGAGACCCAGTACTTC. It encodes CASRLGLVKETQYF.